These T cell receptor beta chains were read from a single sample in a study of cytomegalovirus exposure and HLA in healthy donors. Profiled with immunoSEQ multiplex PCR; TCRdb holds only in-frame clones, not every one. The data contain around 400,000 clones, roughly 85% of them singletons. Sample: PBMCs. Receptor source: a woman younger than 30 in good health and CMV-seronegative. Each CDR3 is given with its conserved first and last residue. Fields, in order: D gene, clone size, V gene, J gene, CDR3 DNA, CDR3 protein. A D gene is named only where the DNA matches it firmly. Only some rows state a clone size, as once, few, many or a class for expanded clones.

d_gene: TRBD1
abundance: .
v_gene: TRBV4-1
j_gene: TRBJ1-4
CDR3nt: TGCGCCAGCAGCCCTAAACAGGGGTGGGAAAAACTGTTTTTT
CDR3aa: CASSPKQGWEKLFF

d_gene: TRBD2
abundance: .
v_gene: TRBV10-2
j_gene: TRBJ2-7
CDR3nt: TGCGCCAGCAGTGAAGTGAAGCTAGCGGGAGGGTATTACGAGCAGTACTTC
CDR3aa: CASSEVKLAGGYYEQYF

d_gene: TRBD2
abundance: .
v_gene: TRBV6-4
j_gene: TRBJ2-3
CDR3nt: TGTGCCAGCAGTTTACTAGCGGGAGGGCCCACAGATACGCAGTATTTT
CDR3aa: CASSLLAGGPTDTQYF

d_gene: .
abundance: .
v_gene: TRBV30
j_gene: TRBJ2-7
CDR3nt: TGTGCCTGGAGTAGGGGGAACGAGCAGTACTTC
CDR3aa: CAWSRGNEQYF

d_gene: .
abundance: .
v_gene: TRBV19
j_gene: TRBJ1-4
CDR3nt: TGTGCCAGTATGGGGGAGACGGGACACGGCCTCCTATCTGAAAAACTGTTTTTT
CDR3aa: CASMGETGHGLLSEKLFF

d_gene: TRBD1
abundance: few
v_gene: TRBV7-9
j_gene: TRBJ1-5
CDR3nt: TGTGCCAGCAGCTTAGGTCAGGGGGATCAGCCCCAGCATTTT
CDR3aa: CASSLGQGDQPQHF

d_gene: TRBD1
abundance: .
v_gene: TRBV30
j_gene: TRBJ2-7
CDR3nt: TGTGCCTGGAGTCTGACGACGACAGGGAGCTCCTACGAGCAGTACTTC
CDR3aa: CAWSLTTTGSSYEQYF

d_gene: .
abundance: .
v_gene: TRBV5-1
j_gene: TRBJ1-1
CDR3nt: TGCGCCAGCAGTTTCGGGGGGCGGAGGGACACTGAAGCTTTCTTT
CDR3aa: CASSFGGRRDTEAFF

d_gene: TRBD1
abundance: .
v_gene: TRBV6-5
j_gene: TRBJ1-1
CDR3nt: TGTGCCAGCAGTTACCAGACAGGGATCGCTGAAGCTTTCTTT
CDR3aa: CASSYQTGIAEAFF

d_gene: TRBD2
abundance: once
v_gene: TRBV13
j_gene: TRBJ2-7
CDR3nt: TGTGCCAGCAGCTTGGGCCAGCGGGGGGACTCCTACGAGCAGTACTTC
CDR3aa: CASSLGQRGDSYEQYF

d_gene: TRBD1
abundance: .
v_gene: TRBV27
j_gene: TRBJ2-1
CDR3nt: TGTGCCAGCAGTGCCTGGGGGGGGTACAGGGGGACAGGGAACAATGAGCAGTTCTTC
CDR3aa: CASSAWGGYRGTGNNEQFF

d_gene: TRBD1
abundance: .
v_gene: TRBV5-1
j_gene: TRBJ2-7
CDR3nt: TGCGCCAGCAGCTCCACGGACAGGCTCCCCTCCTACGAGCAGTACTTC
CDR3aa: CASSSTDRLPSYEQYF

d_gene: .
abundance: .
v_gene: TRBV9
j_gene: TRBJ2-6
CDR3nt: TGTGCCAGCACGAGTCGGACAAGCTCTGGGGCCAACGTCCTGACTTTC
CDR3aa: CASTSRTSSGANVLTF

d_gene: .
abundance: .
v_gene: TRBV7-9
j_gene: TRBJ1-4
CDR3nt: TGTGCCAGCACCGAAGACGGGTACTCCGAAAAACTGTTTTTT
CDR3aa: CASTEDGYSEKLFF

d_gene: .
abundance: .
v_gene: TRBV6-1
j_gene: TRBJ2-3
CDR3nt: TGTGCCAGCAGTGTTGCAGGGACAGATACGCAGTATTTT
CDR3aa: CASSVAGTDTQYF

d_gene: TRBD1
abundance: once
v_gene: TRBV4-2
j_gene: TRBJ1-2
CDR3nt: TGTGCCAGCAGCCAAGTAGGACAGGGGTGGAGAGGCTACACCTTC
CDR3aa: CASSQVGQGWRGYTF

d_gene: TRBD1
abundance: .
v_gene: TRBV19
j_gene: TRBJ2-1
CDR3nt: TGTGCCAGTAGTATAAGTTTTTCGGACAGGGGGCGCGACAATGAGCAGTTCTTC
CDR3aa: CASSISFSDRGRDNEQFF

d_gene: TRBD2
abundance: once
v_gene: TRBV10-2
j_gene: TRBJ2-5
CDR3nt: TGCGCCAGCACTAAAGCGGGAGGGGTGGAGACCCAGTACTTC
CDR3aa: CASTKAGGVETQYF

d_gene: .
abundance: few
v_gene: TRBV27
j_gene: TRBJ1-6
CDR3nt: TGTGCCAGCTCCCGGTCCTTCGATAATTCACCCCTCCACTTT
CDR3aa: CASSRSFDNSPLHF

d_gene: .
abundance: .
v_gene: TRBV19
j_gene: TRBJ2-7
CDR3nt: TGTGCCAGTAGTCCCCTGACAAAATCCTACGAGCAGTACTTC
CDR3aa: CASSPLTKSYEQYF

d_gene: TRBD1
abundance: .
v_gene: TRBV6-1
j_gene: TRBJ2-7
CDR3nt: TGTGCCAGCAGCGATTGGACAGGGGGCTCCTACGAGCAGTACTTC
CDR3aa: CASSDWTGGSYEQYF

d_gene: .
abundance: .
v_gene: TRBV5-1
j_gene: TRBJ2-5
CDR3nt: TGCGCCAGCAGCTGGGTGGGGGGTAGCCAAGAGACCCAGTACTTC
CDR3aa: CASSWVGGSQETQYF

d_gene: .
abundance: .
v_gene: TRBV27
j_gene: TRBJ2-1
CDR3nt: TGTGCCAGCAGTTTATCGATCCAGGGCCCCTACAATGAGCAGTTCTTC
CDR3aa: CASSLSIQGPYNEQFF

d_gene: TRBD1
abundance: .
v_gene: TRBV2
j_gene: TRBJ2-5
CDR3nt: TGTGCCAGCAGTCCCGGGACAGGGTCTCAAGAGACCCAGTACTTC
CDR3aa: CASSPGTGSQETQYF

d_gene: TRBD1
abundance: few
v_gene: TRBV5-1
j_gene: TRBJ2-7
CDR3nt: TGCGCCAGCAGCCAGTACGGACAGGGGACCTACGAGCAGTACTTC
CDR3aa: CASSQYGQGTYEQYF

d_gene: TRBD1
abundance: .
v_gene: TRBV9
j_gene: TRBJ1-2
CDR3nt: TGTGCCAGCAGCCATCACCGGGACAGGACCAACTATGGCTACACCTTC
CDR3aa: CASSHHRDRTNYGYTF

d_gene: TRBD1
abundance: .
v_gene: TRBV27
j_gene: TRBJ2-1
CDR3nt: TGTGCCAGCAGCCCATTAAGACAGGGGGCCGGATTCAATGAGCAGTTCTTC
CDR3aa: CASSPLRQGAGFNEQFF